Following are 12 T cell receptor beta chains from one sample sequenced in a study of radiation and T cells in renal cell carcinoma (dated by TCRdb to about 2020). Libraries came from the immunoSEQ multiplex PCR assay. TCRdb took this table from immuneACCESS and kept in-frame rearrangements with V and J called. Such tables lack part of the clones; where checked against another copy, unresolved V genes explain under half of the gap, and the rest is unexplained. In all, the sample holds 87,000 or so clones, and approximately 86% of those were seen once. Approximately 8.1% of the sample is held by the ten biggest clonotypes. Sample time point, as interpreted from the label and publication: baseline pretreatment blood. In light of the paper, this sample's treatment or condition label describes: 15 Gy SBRT to primary tumor, nephrectomy 4 weeks later. The sequencing here drew on blood, taken from a patient whose treatment included radiotherapy and nephrectomy. The receptors were sampled from a man in his forties or fifties with renal cell carcinoma.

The CDR3 region has the DNA TGTGCCAGCAGCTTGGCAGGGGGCTTCCCTTCACCCCTCCACTTT. This encodes CASSLAGGFPSPLHF. V usage is TRBV5-4 and J usage is TRBJ1-6; 8 nucleotides match TRBD1. Trimming cost V 0 bases and J 9 bases; bases outside gene matches: 5. Germline V CDR1 and CDR2: SGHNT, YYREEE (reference sequence). This CDR3 is 15 amino acids long. The complete variable domain, with remaining parts taken from reference TRBV5-4 and TRBJ1-6, reads ETGVTQSPTHLIKTRGQQVTLRCSSQSGHNTVSWYQQALGQGPQFIFQYYREEENGRGNFPPRFSGLQFPNYSSELNVNALELDDSALYLCASSLAGGFPSPLHFGNGTRLTVT.

The chain employs TRBV11-2 and TRBJ2-7, with no clear D. V dropped 5 bases and J dropped 4 bases, with 6 bases sitting between them. CDR3 length equals 11 residues. CDR1 and CDR2 (germline): SGHAT, FQNNGV. The CDR3 bases are TGTGCCAGCAGCCCCGGATACGAGCAGTACTTC. Its protein product is CASSPGYEQYF.

V gene TRBV7-8 combines with J gene TRBJ2-4, with D possibly TRBD1 on 6 matching bases. The CDR3 has 12 residues. Trimming removed 5 bases at V and 7 bases at J, with 9 bases between. Germline CDR1 SGHVS, CDR2 FQNEAQ. This CDR3 is CASSRQGNIQYF. In DNA form, the CDR3 reads TGTGCCAGCAGCCGCCAGGGGAACATTCAGTACTTC.

The CDR3 reads CASSQQLDTQYF. The CDR3 DNA follows: TGTGCCAGCAGCCAACAACTCGATACGCAGTATTTT. This chain connects TRBV11-2 to TRBJ2-3; D gene uncertain. Deletions cut 5 bases from V and 6 bases from J, with 9 bases between. Germline values: CDR1 SGHAT, CDR2 FQNNGV. This CDR3 is 12 amino acids long.

This clone was seen only once. The rearrangement uses TRBV7-2 and TRBJ2-7; D may be TRBD2 (6 bases). Germline assignment: CDR1 SGHTA and CDR2 FQGNSA. This CDR3 is built from 14 residues. The V and J ends lost 7 bases and 3 bases respectively, with 16 bases between them. The CDR3 coding sequence is TGTGCCAGCATCCCTGGAGGGCCTAACTACGAGCAGTACTTC. Its protein product is CASIPGGPNYEQYF.

In DNA form, the CDR3 reads TGTGCCAGCAGCCCGCTTCGTGGGCGGGAGGGCAACGGGGAGCTGTTTTTT. As protein: CASSPLRGREGNGELFF. V and J are TRBV9 and TRBJ2-2; 9 bases line up with TRBD2. This CDR3 region has 17 residues. From germline, CDR1 is SGDLS and CDR2 YYNGEE. Unmatched junction bases numbered 14, after V lost 4 bases and J lost 7 bases.

About this clone: One end of the junction is discordant with germline, which a read error may explain. CDR3 protein: CASSLVAGQISKDTQYF. For the CDR3, the DNA is TGTGCCAGCAGTTTAGTAGCGGGACAAATAAGCAAGGATACGCAGTATTTT. The chain employs TRBV7-4 and TRBJ2-3, with TRBD2 matching over 8 bases. Per germline, CDR1 SGHVT and CDR2 SQSDAQ. The CDR3 is 17 amino acids.

The rearrangement joins TRBV18 to TRBJ2-1, with TRBD1 identical over 11 bases. Germline V gene lookup returns CDR1 KGHSH and CDR2 LQKENI. The CDR3 is made up of 15 amino acids. The junction had 4 bases not matched to a gene; V was cut back by 5 bases and J by 4 bases. For the CDR3, the DNA is TGTGCCAGCTCATCCGGGACAGGGGGTTACAATGAGCAGTTCTTC. This encodes CASSSGTGGYNEQFF.

The CDR3 nucleotides are TGTGCCAGCAGTTACTCGATAGGGGGCATGAACGAGCAGTACTTC. It encodes CASSYSIGGMNEQYF. The V and J genes are TRBV6-5 and TRBJ2-7; 7 bases fit TRBD1. The J segment lost 5 bases and the V segment lost 0 bases, leaving 7 bases of the junction unmatched. Germline V gives CDR1 MNHEY, CDR2 SVGAGI. This CDR3 contains 15 residues.

This chain joins TRBV19 and TRBJ2-3, with a possible D match to TRBD1 (6 bases). The V end lost 5 bases, the J end lost 0 bases, and 9 bases lay between the germline ends. The length of the CDR3 is 14 residues. Looked up from germline, CDR1 is LNHDA and CDR2 is SQIVND (reference sequence). This CDR3 is CASSGDTSTDTQYF. CDR3 nucleotide sequence: TGTGCCAGTAGTGGGGACACTAGCACAGATACGCAGTATTTT.

The chain recombines TRBV6-5 with TRBJ2-3, with a tentative D call TRBD1 (5 bases). The CDR3 has 15 residues. Trimming left V 2 bases short and J 4 bases short, with 13 bases between. Germline lookup yields CDR1 MNHEY and CDR2 SVGAGI. Here the CDR3 DNA reads TGTGCCAGCAGTTACGGGTCCAGGGCTGCAGATACGCAGTATTTT. Translating it yields CASSYGSRAADTQYF.

This chain connects TRBV30 to TRBJ2-2; unclear D gene. The V end lost 2 bases, the J end lost 2 bases, and 6 bases lay between the germline ends. There are 13 residues in the CDR3. Germline V lookup: CDR1 GTSNPN, CDR2 SVGIG (reference sequence). This chain's CDR3 is CAWSILNTGELFF. The CDR3 DNA follows: TGTGCCTGGAGTATTTTAAACACCGGGGAGCTGTTTTTT.